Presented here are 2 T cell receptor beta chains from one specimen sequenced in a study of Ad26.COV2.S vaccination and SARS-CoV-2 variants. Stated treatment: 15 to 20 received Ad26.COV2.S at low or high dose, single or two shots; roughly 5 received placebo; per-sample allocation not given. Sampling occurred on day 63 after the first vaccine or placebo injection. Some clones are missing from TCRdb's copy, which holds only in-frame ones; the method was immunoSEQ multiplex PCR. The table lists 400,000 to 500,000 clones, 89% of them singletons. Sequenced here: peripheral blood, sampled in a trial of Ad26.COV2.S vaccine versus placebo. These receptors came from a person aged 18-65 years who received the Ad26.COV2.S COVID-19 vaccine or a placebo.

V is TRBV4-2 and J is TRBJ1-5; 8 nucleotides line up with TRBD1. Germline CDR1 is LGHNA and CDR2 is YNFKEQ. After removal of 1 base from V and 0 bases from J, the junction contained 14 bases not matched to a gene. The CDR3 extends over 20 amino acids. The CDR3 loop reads CASSQGGGSGGAYSNQPQHF. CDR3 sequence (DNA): TGTGCCAGCAGCCAAGGGGGAGGGTCAGGGGGCGCGTATAGCAATCAGCCCCAGCATTTT.

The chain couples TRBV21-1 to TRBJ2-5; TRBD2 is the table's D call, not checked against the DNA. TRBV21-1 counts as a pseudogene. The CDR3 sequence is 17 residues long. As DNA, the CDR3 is TGTGCCAGCAGCAAAGTGGGGCCTTTAGCGGAGGGGGAGACCCAGTACTTC. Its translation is CASSKVGPLAEGETQYF.